This is a list of T cell receptor beta chains from one sample in a study of CD8 T cells in ankylosing spondylitis. TCRdb recomputed calls from the 5' RACE reads with MiXCR, one row per CDR3 protein. The table has under 850,000 distinct CDR3 sequences, roughly 19% seen once; the top ten hold around 19%. The sequenced material came from blood, either unsorted or a sorted T cell fraction (not recorded which). These receptors were obtained from a male donor with ankylosing spondylitis. Both conserved end residues are part of each CDR3. D genes are given only for firm matches. Where a row states a size, it is once, few, many or the class of an expanded clone; other rows omit it.

TRBV12-3/TRBV12-4	TRBJ1-5	-	-	CASSPGFLGNQPQHF	TGTGCCAGCAGTCCGGGTTTTCTCGGCAATCAGCCCCAGCATTTT
TRBV7-8	TRBJ1-4	TRBD1	-	CASSLQDRGGEKLFF	TGTGCCAGCAGCTTACAAGACAGGGGCGGTGAAAAACTGTTTTTT
TRBV29-1	TRBJ2-1	TRBD2	many	CSVRGEVNEQFF	TGCAGCGTTCGGGGGGAAGTCAATGAGCAGTTCTTC
TRBV12-3/TRBV12-4	TRBJ2-2	TRBD2	-	CASTRGGSDLGELFF	TGTGCCAGCACGAGGGGAGGGTCCGACCTGGGGGAGCTGTTTTTT
TRBV28	TRBJ1-2	-	-	CASSSAPKTVIRSYGYTF	TGTGCCAGCAGTTCAGCACCGAAAACAGTGATTCGGAGCTATGGCTACACCTTC
TRBV3-1	TRBJ2-3	TRBD2	-	CASSQDLTSAVTDTQYF	TGTGCCAGCAGCCAAGATCTGACTAGCGCCGTCACAGATACGCAGTATTTT
TRBV24-1	TRBJ2-3	TRBD1	few	CATGQGTDTQYF	TGTGCCACAGGACAGGGAACAGATACGCAGTATTTT
TRBV24-1	TRBJ2-5	-	-	CATSDHPLGTREKETQYF	TGTGCCACCAGTGATCACCCCTTGGGCACTAGAGAGAAAGAGACCCAGTACTTC
TRBV5-1	TRBJ2-5	TRBD2	-	CASSFGVAGDWQETQYF	TGCGCCAGCAGCTTTGGAGTAGCGGGGGACTGGCAAGAGACCCAGTACTTC
TRBV27	TRBJ2-7	TRBD1	-	CASSLLGTGGEEQYF	TGTGCCAGCAGTTTACTTGGGACAGGGGGCGAGGAGCAGTACTTC
TRBV12-3/TRBV12-4	TRBJ2-2	TRBD2	-	CASRPGLATGELFF	TGTGCCAGCAGGCCGGGACTAGCGACCGGGGAGCTGTTTTTT
TRBV5-5	TRBJ2-2	TRBD1	-	CASSPPRTGNTGELFF	TGTGCCAGCAGCCCTCCCCGGACAGGGAACACCGGGGAGCTGTTTTTT
TRBV12-3/TRBV12-4	TRBJ2-1	-	-	CASSSETIYNEQFF	TGTGCCAGCAGTTCCGAGACTATCTACAATGAGCAGTTCTTC
TRBV20-1	TRBJ1-5	-	few	CSATQTGGQPQHF	TGCAGTGCTACCCAGACGGGAGGGCAGCCCCAGCATTTT
TRBV20-1	TRBJ1-2	-	-	CSARKGATSYSYTF	TGCAGTGCTAGGAAGGGAGCGACCTCCTATAGCTACACCTTC
TRBV12-3/TRBV12-4	TRBJ1-1	-	-	CASRVRTGNTEAFF	TGTGCCAGCAGGGTACGTACAGGGAACACTGAAGCTTTCTTT
TRBV3-1	TRBJ2-1	-	-	CASSQAVEQFF	TGTGCCAGCAGCCAAGCGGTGGAGCAGTTCTTC
TRBV12-3/TRBV12-4	TRBJ1-3	-	few	CASSSPRGGPGNTIYF	TGTGCCAGCAGTTCGCCGCGGGGAGGGCCTGGAAACACCATATATTTT
TRBV9	TRBJ2-1	-	few	CASSRDSASYNEQFF	TGTGCCAGCAGCAGGGATAGCGCATCCTACAATGAGCAGTTCTTC
TRBV6-5	TRBJ1-1	-	few	CASRGDHWAFF	TGTGCCAGCAGAGGGGACCATTGGGCTTTCTTT
TRBV18	TRBJ2-3	TRBD1	-	CASSPRLGQGDTQYF	TGTGCCAGCTCACCACGTTTGGGACAGGGAGATACGCAGTATTTT
TRBV12-3/TRBV12-4	TRBJ2-7	TRBD1	few	CASSLYRDRGLGEQYF	TGTGCCAGCAGTTTATATCGGGACAGGGGGCTCGGGGAGCAGTACTTC
TRBV10-3	TRBJ2-1	-	few	CAISEWVSSYNEQFF	TGTGCCATCAGTGAGTGGGTAAGCTCCTACAATGAGCAGTTCTTC
TRBV5-6	TRBJ2-1	TRBD2	-	CASSSTSGKVNEQFF	TGTGCCAGCAGCTCAACTAGCGGAAAGGTCAATGAGCAGTTCTTC
TRBV2	TRBJ2-1	-	-	CASRQLGNEQFF	TGTGCCAGCAGGCAACTTGGGAATGAGCAGTTCTTC
TRBV29-1	TRBJ2-2	-	-	CSALAGVTGELFF	TGCAGCGCCCTAGCCGGGGTTACCGGGGAGCTGTTTTTT
TRBV5-1	TRBJ1-1	-	-	CASSLSWTLGDEAFF	TGCGCCAGCAGCTTGTCCTGGACGCTCGGGGATGAAGCTTTCTTT
TRBV12-3/TRBV12-4	TRBJ2-1	TRBD1	many	CASSLAGTGVFF	TGTGCCAGCAGTTTGGCCGGGACAGGGGTCTTCTTC
TRBV20-1	TRBJ1-1	-	few	CSASRQFDTEAFF	TGCAGTGCTAGTCGACAGTTTGACACTGAAGCTTTCTTT
TRBV5-1	TRBJ2-1	-	few	CASRLGGYNEQFF	TGCGCCAGCAGACTAGGGGGCTACAATGAGCAGTTCTTC
TRBV30	TRBJ2-7	-	few	CAWSLLDSTYEQYF	TGTGCCTGGAGTCTCCTAGACAGTACCTACGAGCAGTACTTC
TRBV5-1	TRBJ2-7	-	few	CASSFEQVHEQYF	TGCGCCAGCAGCTTCGAGCAGGTCCACGAGCAGTACTTC
TRBV5-1	TRBJ1-1	-	-	CASSPEGGASNTEAFF	TGCGCCAGCAGCCCGGAGGGGGGGGCGAGTAACACTGAAGCTTTCTTT
TRBV12-3/TRBV12-4	TRBJ1-5	TRBD1	many	CASSRQGYQPQHF	TGTGCCAGCAGCAGACAGGGCTATCAGCCCCAGCATTTT
TRBV6-1	TRBJ1-4	-	-	CASSPRSGPQKLFF	TGTGCCAGCAGTCCCAGATCGGGCCCGCAAAAACTGTTTTTT
TRBV29-1	TRBJ1-1	-	-	CSVGGHAKTAEAFF	TGCAGCGTGGGGGGGCATGCCAAGACGGCTGAAGCTTTCTTT
TRBV5-1	TRBJ2-5	TRBD2	-	CASSSLAGEETQYF	TGCGCCAGCAGCTCACTAGCGGGAGAGGAGACCCAGTACTTC
TRBV5-6	TRBJ2-7	-	-	CASSWGTGPFEQYF	TGTGCCAGCAGCTGGGGGACGGGGCCATTCGAGCAGTACTTC
TRBV20-1	TRBJ2-7	TRBD1	-	CSAETGALYEQYF	TGCAGTGCAGAGACAGGGGCGCTCTACGAGCAGTACTTC
TRBV18	TRBJ1-1	-	-	CASSPIGLGDEAFF	TGTGCCAGCTCACCCATTGGGTTGGGAGACGAAGCTTTCTTT
TRBV6-1	TRBJ2-7	-	-	CASSPPEGRGSYEQYF	TGTGCCAGCAGCCCTCCCGAGGGGCGCGGGTCCTACGAGCAGTACTTC
TRBV10-3	TRBJ1-1	-	-	CAISESRDGENTEAFF	TGTGCCATCAGTGAGTCCCGGGACGGCGAGAACACTGAAGCTTTCTTT
TRBV6-2/TRBV6-3	TRBJ2-1	-	-	CASSSKSSYNEQFF	TGTGCCAGCAGCAGCAAGAGCTCCTACAATGAGCAGTTCTTC
TRBV10-3	TRBJ1-4	TRBD1	-	CAISPDRGATNEKLFF	TGTGCCATCAGTCCTGACAGGGGAGCAACTAATGAAAAACTGTTTTTT
TRBV5-1	TRBJ2-2	TRBD2	-	CASSLDGRANGELFF	TGCGCCAGCAGCTTGGACGGGAGGGCCAACGGGGAGCTGTTTTTT
TRBV4-3	TRBJ1-1	-	-	CASSQDKWGTEAFF	TGCGCCAGCAGCCAAGATAAATGGGGCACTGAAGCTTTCTTT
TRBV12-3/TRBV12-4	TRBJ2-7	TRBD1	-	CASRPGGIDEQYF	TGTGCCAGCAGACCAGGGGGCATTGACGAGCAGTACTTC
TRBV29-1	TRBJ2-3	TRBD1	few	CSVGVGQADTQYF	TGCAGCGTTGGGGTGGGACAGGCAGATACGCAGTATTTT
TRBV7-6	TRBJ1-1	-	many	CASSLSVGAEAFF	TGTGCCAGCAGCTTAAGTGTGGGCGCTGAAGCTTTCTTT
TRBV18	TRBJ2-5	-	once	CASSPPRQTEETQYF	TGTGCCAGCTCACCACCCCGTCAGACAGAAGAGACCCAGTACTTC
TRBV4-1	TRBJ1-2	-	-	CASSQDGYGEAVLGYTF	TGCGCCAGCAGCCAAGACGGTTATGGGGAGGCGGTTTTAGGCTACACCTTC
TRBV12-3/TRBV12-4	TRBJ2-2	-	many	CASTLGLNTGELFF	TGTGCCAGCACCCTGGGACTCAACACCGGGGAGCTGTTTTTT
TRBV12-3/TRBV12-4	TRBJ2-5	-	-	CASSLSPPGRYGAQYF	TGTGCCAGCAGCCTCTCTCCCCCCGGACGTTACGGAGCCCAGTACTTC
TRBV7-9	TRBJ1-2	-	-	CASSAGTQYGYTF	TGTGCCAGCAGCGCCGGGACACAGTATGGCTACACCTTC
TRBV19	TRBJ2-1	TRBD2	few	CASGTSGSSYNEQFF	TGTGCCAGTGGGACTAGCGGTAGCTCCTACAATGAGCAGTTCTTC
TRBV7-6	TRBJ1-1	TRBD1	few	CASSIGPDRENTEAFF	TGTGCCAGCAGCATAGGACCTGACAGGGAGAACACTGAAGCTTTCTTT
TRBV4-3	TRBJ2-7	TRBD2	-	CASSQDPGWGLASEQYF	TGCGCCAGCAGCCAAGATCCCGGGTGGGGACTAGCGAGCGAGCAGTACTTC
TRBV30	TRBJ1-2	-	-	CAWISTAVYGYTF	TGTGCCTGGATCTCGACCGCTGTCTATGGCTACACCTTC
TRBV5-1	TRBJ2-2	TRBD1	-	CASSGETGAAGELFF	TGCGCCAGCAGCGGGGAGACAGGGGCCGCCGGGGAGCTGTTTTTT
TRBV7-9	TRBJ2-1	-	-	CASSLPIYNEQFF	TGTGCCAGCAGCCTACCAATTTACAATGAGCAGTTCTTC